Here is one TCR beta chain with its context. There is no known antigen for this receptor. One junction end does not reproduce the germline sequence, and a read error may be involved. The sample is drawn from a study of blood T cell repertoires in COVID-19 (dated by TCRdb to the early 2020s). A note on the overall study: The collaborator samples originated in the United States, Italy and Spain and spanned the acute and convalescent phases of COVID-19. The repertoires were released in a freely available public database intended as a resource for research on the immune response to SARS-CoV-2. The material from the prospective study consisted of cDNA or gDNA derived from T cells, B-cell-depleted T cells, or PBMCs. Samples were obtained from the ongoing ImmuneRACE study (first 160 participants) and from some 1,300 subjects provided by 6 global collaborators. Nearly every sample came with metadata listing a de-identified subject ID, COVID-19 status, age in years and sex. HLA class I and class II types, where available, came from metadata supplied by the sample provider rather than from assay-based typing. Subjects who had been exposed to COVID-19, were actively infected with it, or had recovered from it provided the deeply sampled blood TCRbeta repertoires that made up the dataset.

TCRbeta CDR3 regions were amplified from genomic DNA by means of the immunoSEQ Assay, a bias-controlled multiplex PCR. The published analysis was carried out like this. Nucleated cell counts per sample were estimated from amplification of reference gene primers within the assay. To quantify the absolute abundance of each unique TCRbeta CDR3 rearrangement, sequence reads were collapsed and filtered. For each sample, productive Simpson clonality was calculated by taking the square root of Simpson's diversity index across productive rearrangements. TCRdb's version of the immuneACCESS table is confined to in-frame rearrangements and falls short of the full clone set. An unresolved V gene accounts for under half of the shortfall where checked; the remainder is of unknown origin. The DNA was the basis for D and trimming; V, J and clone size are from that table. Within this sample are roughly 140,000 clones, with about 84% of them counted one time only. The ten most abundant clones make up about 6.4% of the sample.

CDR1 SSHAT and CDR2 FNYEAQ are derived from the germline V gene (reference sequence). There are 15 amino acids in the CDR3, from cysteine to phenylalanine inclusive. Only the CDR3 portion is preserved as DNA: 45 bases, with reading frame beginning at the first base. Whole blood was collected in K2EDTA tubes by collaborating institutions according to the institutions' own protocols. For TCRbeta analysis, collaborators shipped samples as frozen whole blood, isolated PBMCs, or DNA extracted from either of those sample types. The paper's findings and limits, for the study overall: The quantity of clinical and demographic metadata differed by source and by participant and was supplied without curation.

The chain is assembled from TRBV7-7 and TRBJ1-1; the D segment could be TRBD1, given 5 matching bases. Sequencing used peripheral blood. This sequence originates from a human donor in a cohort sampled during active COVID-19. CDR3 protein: CASSLEEGRDTEAFF. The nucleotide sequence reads TGTGCTAGCAGCTTAGAGGAGGGGCGAGACACTGAAGCTTTCTTT.